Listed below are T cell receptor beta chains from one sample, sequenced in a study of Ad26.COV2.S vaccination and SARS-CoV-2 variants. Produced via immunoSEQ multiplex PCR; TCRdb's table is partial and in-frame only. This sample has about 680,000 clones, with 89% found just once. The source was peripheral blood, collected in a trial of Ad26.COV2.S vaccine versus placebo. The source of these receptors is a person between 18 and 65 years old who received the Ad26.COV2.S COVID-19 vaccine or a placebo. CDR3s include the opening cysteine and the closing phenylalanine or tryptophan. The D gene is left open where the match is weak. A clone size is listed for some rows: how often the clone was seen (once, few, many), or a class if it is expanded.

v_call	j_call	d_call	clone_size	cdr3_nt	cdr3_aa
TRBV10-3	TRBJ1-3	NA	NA	TGTGCCACCCGGCCGGGGGGTGAAAACTCTGGAAACACCATATATTTT	CATRPGGENSGNTIYF
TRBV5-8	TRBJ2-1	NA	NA	TGTGCCAGCAGAATAGAGGGCCGGGGTGAGCAGTTCTTC	CASRIEGRGEQFF
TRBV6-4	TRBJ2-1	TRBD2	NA	TGTGCCAGCAGTGACACGCGGACTAGCGGGGGATACAATGAGCAGTTCTTC	CASSDTRTSGGYNEQFF
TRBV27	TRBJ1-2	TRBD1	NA	TGTGCCAGCAGTTTATACGTCGGACAGGGTGTCTATGGCTACACCTTC	CASSLYVGQGVYGYTF
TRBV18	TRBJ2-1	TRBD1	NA	TGTGCCAGCTCACCCATAGGGACAGGGATCTCCAATGAGCAGTTCTTC	CASSPIGTGISNEQFF
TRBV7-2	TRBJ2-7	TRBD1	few	TGTGCCAGCAGCCTGGACAGGGGCCACGAGCAGTACTTC	CASSLDRGHEQYF
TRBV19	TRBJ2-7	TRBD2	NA	TGTGCCAGTAGTATTAGCGGGAGCTCCTACGAGCAGTACTTC	CASSISGSSYEQYF
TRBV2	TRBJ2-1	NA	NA	TGTGCCAGCATCTCGGCGGGTATGTCCTCCTACAATGAGCAGTTCTTC	CASISAGMSSYNEQFF
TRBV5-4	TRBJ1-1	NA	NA	TGTGCCAGCAGTATGGGACACGGGAACACTGAAGCTTTCTTT	CASSMGHGNTEAFF
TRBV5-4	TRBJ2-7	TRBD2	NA	TGTGCCAGCAGCCGGTCTAGCGGGAGATCCTACGAGCAGTACTTC	CASSRSSGRSYEQYF
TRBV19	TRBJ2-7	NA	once	TGTGCCAGTAGTACAACGGACGGTCCCTACGAGCAGTACTTC	CASSTTDGPYEQYF
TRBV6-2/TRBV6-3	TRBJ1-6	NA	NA	TGTGCCAGCAGTTACTCCCATCCTTGGACAGCCAATTCACCCCTCCACTTT	CASSYSHPWTANSPLHF
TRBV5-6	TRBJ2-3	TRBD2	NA	TGTGCCAGCAGCTTGTGGGAGGGAACAGATACGCAGTATTTT	CASSLWEGTDTQYF
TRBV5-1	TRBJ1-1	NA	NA	TGCGCCAGCAGTCGTAACGGGGAGGTCACTGAAGCTTTCTTT	CASSRNGEVTEAFF
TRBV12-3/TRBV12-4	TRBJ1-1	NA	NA	TGTGCCAGCAGCCCAGCGGGGTACACTGAAGCTTTCTTT	CASSPAGYTEAFF
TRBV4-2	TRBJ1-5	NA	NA	TGTGCCAGCAGCCAAGATCAAGGGGAGCCCCAGCATTTT	CASSQDQGEPQHF
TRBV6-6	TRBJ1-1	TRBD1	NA	TGTGCCAGCAGTACGGACAGGGTCCAAGGCACTGAAGCTTTCTTT	CASSTDRVQGTEAFF
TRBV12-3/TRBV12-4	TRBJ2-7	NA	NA	TGTGCCAGCAGCAGGGACTCCTACGAGCAGTACTTC	CASSRDSYEQYF
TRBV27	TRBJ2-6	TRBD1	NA	TGTGCCAGCACCTCAGGGGACAGGGTGGCAGGGGCCAACGTCCTGACTTTC	CASTSGDRVAGANVLTF
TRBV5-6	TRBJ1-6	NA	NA	TGTGCCAGCAGTGTTACAGGAAATAATTCACCCCTCCACTTT	CASSVTGNNSPLHF
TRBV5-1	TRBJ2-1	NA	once	TGCGCCAGCAGATGGGGGCCCAACAATGAGCAGTTCTTC	CASRWGPNNEQFF